This T cell receptor beta chain was sequenced during a study of blood T cells in healthy people across ages. The authors ran a second PCR of roughly 7 to 11 cycles using a sample-barcoded 5' primer and a J-beta primer mix. Sequencing yielded, for each sample, at least 3 million paired-end reads carrying CDR3. TCRdb used MiXCR to reprocess the 5' RACE reads, holding one entry per CDR3 protein. The sample has about 1.6 million distinct CDR3 sequences; roughly 30% are singletons. V gave up 3 bases and J gave up 6 bases, with 12 bases separating them. The CDR3 has 13 amino acids. Germline V gene sequence: CDR1 DFQATT, CDR2 SNEGSKA (reference sequence). A few counts support this clonotype.

The chain couples TRBV20-1 to TRBJ1-5, with a weak D call TRBD1 (5 bases). This clonotype was sampled from a woman aged 25 to 39 in good health. Sequencing used blood. The CDR3 DNA is TGCAGTGCTAGGAGCGGGGACGTTCAGCCCCAGCATTTT. This gives the protein CSARSGDVQPQHF.